This T cell receptor beta chain came from a study of blood T cells in healthy people across ages. Using a J-beta primer mix together with a sample-barcoded 5' primer, a second PCR was run for roughly 6 to 11 cycles. One entry per CDR3 protein, called by TCRdb with MiXCR from the 5' RACE reads. The profile shows some 760,000 distinct CDR3 sequences, 20% to 25% of them singletons. The CDR3 spans 14 residues. Trimming shortened V by 4 bases and J by 0 bases, and 10 bases separated the two germline ends. The germline gives CDR1 SGHTA, CDR2 FQGNSA. This sample was also put to use in a study of T cells of mothers and their children. That work contributes: For each mother, over 9.5 million TCR beta CDR3 reads were obtained, and for each child, about 3 million. Overlap ran slightly, non-significantly higher for related than unrelated mother-child pairs.

This sequence was found in a boy between 10 and 17 years old in good health. Sequenced input: blood. The chain is built from TRBV7-2 and TRBJ2-7; D remains unclear. The CDR3 region is CASSSGRNSYEQYF. CDR3 coding DNA: TGTGCCAGCAGCTCCGGACGGAACTCCTACGAGCAGTACTTC.